A selection of T cell receptor beta chains follows, all from one sample in a study of T-cell reconstitution after alpha-beta-depleted transplantation in children. TCRdb re-analysed the PCR reads in MiXCR, keeping a single row per CDR3 protein. This sample yields about 200,000 distinct CDR3 sequences, of which approximately 6.9% are seen a single time; just over 5.5% belongs to the top ten. The sample here was PBMCs, taken before TCRalphabeta/CD19-depleted stem cell transplant. The origin of the receptors is a boy younger than 10 with acute lymphoblastic leukemia, due to receive a stem cell transplant. Both conserved end residues are part of each CDR3. The order of the fields is clone size, CDR3 length, V gene, CDR3 protein. Some rows have no size entry. The others give once, few or many, or a class for an expanded clone.

.	15	TRBV11-2	CASSPPGQGANTQYF
few	18	TRBV11-2	CASSTWGDRDGANEKLFF
few	15	TRBV20-1	CSARDLRGGYNEQFF
many	13	TRBV5-6	CASSLEADTGQFF
many	17	TRBV3-1	CASSQILGVDYPIEQFF
many	13	TRBV30	CAWSVLGSGEQYF
many	14	TRBV10-2	CASRGLGNTGELFF
.	12	TRBV11-2	CASSLLGGPQHF
many	13	TRBV28	CASSLGLGTEAFF
many	13	TRBV20-1	CSAVEGQNTEAFF
many	13	TRBV5-1	CATRPGTDYGYTF
.	11	TRBV14	CASSQGGAQYF
.	13	TRBV7-9	CASSLELRDEQFF
many	15	TRBV12-3/TRBV12-4	CASSFGASVNNEQFF
many	11	TRBV29-1	CSHTENEKLFF
.	16	TRBV7-2	CASSLAGFYSTDTQYF
few	12	TRBV30	CAWSLQGGEQFF
many	14	TRBV5-1	CASGSGHAGDTQYF
few	13	TRBV7-3	CASSLTEVHTQYF
many	15	TRBV7-2	CASSLGPGDSYEQYF
few	18	TRBV5-1	CASSLTGTSGSYPDTQYF
many	13	TRBV7-9	CASSSTGSHEQYF
.	16	TRBV12-3/TRBV12-4	CASSPQGAGGPDTQYF
many	16	TRBV28	CASSKPRIAGGETQYF
many	11	TRBV28	CASTHTGELFF
many	15	TRBV7-3	CASSLKDSSTDTQYF
many	15	TRBV5-1	CASSPRTDYNSPLHF
.	14	TRBV15	CATSRGPGSTEAFF
many	15	TRBV20-1	CSAPSDRGRRDTQYF
.	15	TRBV7-8	CASSLVRGAPYEQYF
.	16	TRBV5-1	CASDRGGHSGANVLTF
few	11	TRBV27	CATQGGREQYF
.	16	TRBV4-3	CASSLLSGGRADTQYF
.	17	TRBV20-1	CSARFTSGVSSYNEQFF
.	17	TRBV3-1	CASTQGPSRTGVYEQYF
few	17	TRBV5-5	CASSNDWVRGSYNEQFF